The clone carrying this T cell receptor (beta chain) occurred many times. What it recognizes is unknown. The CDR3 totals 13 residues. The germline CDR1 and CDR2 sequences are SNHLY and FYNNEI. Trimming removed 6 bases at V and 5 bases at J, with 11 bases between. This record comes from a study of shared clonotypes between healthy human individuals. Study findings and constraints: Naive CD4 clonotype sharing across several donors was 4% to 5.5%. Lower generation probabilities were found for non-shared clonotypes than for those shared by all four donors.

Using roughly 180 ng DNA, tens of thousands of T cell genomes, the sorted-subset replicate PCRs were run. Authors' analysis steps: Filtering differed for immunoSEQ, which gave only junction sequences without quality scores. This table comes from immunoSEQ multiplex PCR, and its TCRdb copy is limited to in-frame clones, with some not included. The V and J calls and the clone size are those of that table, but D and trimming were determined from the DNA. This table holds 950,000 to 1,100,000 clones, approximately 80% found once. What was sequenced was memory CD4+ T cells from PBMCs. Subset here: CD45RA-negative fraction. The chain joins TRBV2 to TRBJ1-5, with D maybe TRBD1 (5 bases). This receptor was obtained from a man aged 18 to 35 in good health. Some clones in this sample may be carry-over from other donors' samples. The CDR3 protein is CASSRESDQPQHF. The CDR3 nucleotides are TGTGCCAGCAGCAGGGAATCCGATCAGCCCCAGCATTTT.